The rows below give T cell receptor beta chains drawn from one sample of a study of T cells in Graves' hyperthyroidism and ophthalmopathy. A single record per CDR3 protein comes from TCRdb applying MiXCR to the multiplex PCR reads. The sample carries some 420,000 distinct CDR3 sequences, roughly 13% recorded once. Sequencing was done on a sample of blood. These receptors were taken from a woman aged 18-35 years with Graves' hyperthyroidism. CDR3s include the opening cysteine and the closing phenylalanine or tryptophan. A D gene is named only where the DNA matches it firmly. The listing skips clone size in some rows; elsewhere it reads once, few, many or a size class.

TGTGCCAGCAGTGAGGGGCCGAACACTGAAGCTTTCTTT CASSEGPNTEAFF TRBV2 - TRBJ1-1 many
TGCAGTGCTAGTATCGGTCGTGTCCCTTCCACAGATACGCAGTATTTT CSASIGRVPSTDTQYF TRBV20-1 - TRBJ2-3 many
TGTGCCAGCAGCCAAGTGTTCCGCAATGAGCAGTTCTTC CASSQVFRNEQFF TRBV14 - TRBJ2-1 -
TGCAGTGCTAGAGTAGGGAGCGGGAGGCCAACGGAAAGCTCCTACAATGAGCAGTTCTTC CSARVGSGRPTESSYNEQFF TRBV20-1 TRBD2 TRBJ2-1 many
TGTGCCAGCAGCCCCCAACTAGCGGGAGCTAATAATGAGCAGTTCTTC CASSPQLAGANNEQFF TRBV9 TRBD2 TRBJ2-1 -
TGTGCCAGCAGCTCATCAGGGACAGGGCACGAAAAACTGTTTTTT CASSSSGTGHEKLFF TRBV5-4 TRBD1 TRBJ1-4 -
TGTGCCAGCAGTCCTCTGGAGACAAATCAGCCCCAGCATTTT CASSPLETNQPQHF TRBV27 - TRBJ1-5 many
TGTGCCAGCAGCCCGAATGATTCAGGGGGCGGAACCGGGGAGCTGTTTTTT CASSPNDSGGGTGELFF TRBV6-4 TRBD1 TRBJ2-2 few
TGTGCCAGCAGCTTAGCGGGAGGTTACTTAGGTGGGCAGTTCTTC CASSLAGGYLGGQFF TRBV7-8 - TRBJ2-1 many
TGTGCCAGTAGTCCCCTCGGGGGGGATACGCAGTATTTT CASSPLGGDTQYF TRBV19 TRBD2 TRBJ2-3 few
TGTGCCACCAGGAGGGCGAGGGGAATCCGCCAAGAGACCCAGTACTTC CATRRARGIRQETQYF TRBV28 - TRBJ2-5 many
TGTGCCAGCAGCGTGACAGGGCTCGAGACCCAGTACTTC CASSVTGLETQYF TRBV11-3 TRBD1 TRBJ2-5 -
TGTGCCAGCAGTACGGACAGCCGAGGAGATACGCAGTATTTT CASSTDSRGDTQYF TRBV12-3/TRBV12-4 - TRBJ2-3 many
TGTGCCACCAGCAGAGATCTGGGCAGGGGGCAGGGTTTCGCTGAAGCTTTCTTT CATSRDLGRGQGFAEAFF TRBV15 TRBD1 TRBJ1-1 few
TGTGCCAGCAGCCAGTACGGAGAGACCCAGTACTTC CASSQYGETQYF TRBV7-3 - TRBJ2-5 many
TGTGCCAGCAGTGAAGTGACGACAACTAATGAAAAACTGTTTTTT CASSEVTTTNEKLFF TRBV2 - TRBJ1-4 many
TGTGCCAGCAGTTCCCAGACTAGCGGGAGAGTGTACGAGCAGTACTTC CASSSQTSGRVYEQYF TRBV27 TRBD2 TRBJ2-7 many
TGTGCCAGCAGTTGCCACAGGGAAATGAACACTGAAGCTTTCTTT CASSCHREMNTEAFF TRBV28 - TRBJ1-1 many
TGTGCCAGCAGTTTCGTTAATGGGGCCTCTAACTATGGCTACACCTTC CASSFVNGASNYGYTF TRBV28 - TRBJ1-2 many
TGTGCCAGCAGTCCCGTTGTTGGCACTGAAGCTTTCTTT CASSPVVGTEAFF TRBV6-1 - TRBJ1-1 many
TGTGCCAGCAGCTTAAGCAGGAGTTCCCTCAATGAGCAGTTCTTC CASSLSRSSLNEQFF TRBV7-3 - TRBJ2-1 -
TGTGTCAGCGCACAGAGCTCCTACAATGAGCAGTTCTTC CVSAQSSYNEQFF TRBV13 - TRBJ2-1 many
TGCGCCAGCAGCCAAGGTGAGGGTGTGGTTTCACCCCTCCACTTT CASSQGEGVVSPLHF TRBV4-3 - TRBJ1-6 -
TGCGCCAGCAGCCCCGAACGACCTCAAGGTAATGAGCAGTTCTTC CASSPERPQGNEQFF TRBV5-1 - TRBJ2-1 -
TGTGCCAGCAGCCCGGAACCGATGGGACTACCCACTTCCTACGAGCAGTACTTC CASSPEPMGLPTSYEQYF TRBV7-6 TRBD2 TRBJ2-7 many
TGCAGCGTTGAAGGATGGGGGAATGAGCAGTTCTTC CSVEGWGNEQFF TRBV29-1 - TRBJ2-1 many
TGTGCCAGCAGTTTCTGGGGGCAGGGTGAAAAACTGTTTTTT CASSFWGQGEKLFF TRBV28 - TRBJ1-4 many
TGTGCCAGCAGCTTCAGAGGGAGGGATTCACCCCTCCACTTT CASSFRGRDSPLHF TRBV7-2 - TRBJ1-6 few
TGTGCCAGCAGCGAGGGGTGGTACGAGCAGTACTTC CASSEGWYEQYF TRBV2 - TRBJ2-7 many
TGTGCCATCAGCGACTTACAGGGCACTGAAGCTTTCTTT CAISDLQGTEAFF TRBV10-3 - TRBJ1-1 many
TGCGCCAGCAGAGATCCTAGCGGGATTCGGAATGAGCAGTTCTTC CASRDPSGIRNEQFF TRBV5-1 TRBD2 TRBJ2-1 -
TGTGCCAGCTCTCAGGGGGGAAGTTATGAAAAACTGTTTTTT CASSQGGSYEKLFF TRBV28 TRBD1 TRBJ1-4 many
TGTGCCAGCAGTTTAGGGGCACCGACGGGAAACACCATATATTTT CASSLGAPTGNTIYF TRBV12-3/TRBV12-4 - TRBJ1-3 -
TGTGCCAGCAGCTTAGTCCACAGCCTCTCGAACACCGGGGAGCTGTTTTTT CASSLVHSLSNTGELFF TRBV7-9 - TRBJ2-2 many
TGTGCCAGCAGCTTAGCTGGGGGTGGGACTAGCGGGACCCATGAGCAGTTCTTC CASSLAGGGTSGTHEQFF TRBV7-9 TRBD2 TRBJ2-1 -
TGCAGTGCTAGCGGAGCGTACCAAGAGACCCAGTACTTC CSASGAYQETQYF TRBV20-1 - TRBJ2-5 few
TGTGCCAGCAGCCCGGTAGGATTGGCTTCCTACGAGCAGTACTTC CASSPVGLASYEQYF TRBV7-2 - TRBJ2-7 -
TGTGCCAGCAGTCTATTCCCGGGACAGGGGTTCCACTTT CASSLFPGQGFHF TRBV28 TRBD1 TRBJ1-6 few
TGTGCCAGCAGCTCCGGGCAGTACTTC CASSSGQYF TRBV7-9 - TRBJ2-7 -
TGTGCCAGCAGCGGAGGACAGCGTGCCTATGGCTACACCTTC CASSGGQRAYGYTF TRBV9 - TRBJ1-2 few
TGTGCCAGCAGCGGCGGGACAGGGGGCCTTTATGAAAAACTGTTTTTT CASSGGTGGLYEKLFF TRBV2 TRBD1 TRBJ1-4 many
TGTGCCAGCAGCGGAGCGGACAGGGAAAGCTATGGCTACACCTTC CASSGADRESYGYTF TRBV9 TRBD1 TRBJ1-2 -
TGCAGCGTCCTGACAGGGACTGGTGGCTACACCTTC CSVLTGTGGYTF TRBV29-1 TRBD1 TRBJ1-2 -
TGCAGTGCTCTCCCCCTCGGGTCCATTACGAGCAATCAGCCCCAGCATTTT CSALPLGSITSNQPQHF TRBV20-1 - TRBJ1-5 many
TGCGCCAGCAGCTTGCTTCCCGGGACATCCTATGGCTACACCTTC CASSLLPGTSYGYTF TRBV5-1 - TRBJ1-2 many
TGCAGCGTTGAATCTAGAATGAACAAAAACATTCAGTACTTC CSVESRMNKNIQYF TRBV29-1 - TRBJ2-4 -
TGTGCTAGTGGTTTGCTCGACGCGCCTTACGAGCAGTACTTC CASGLLDAPYEQYF TRBV12-5 - TRBJ2-7 many
TGTGCCTGGAGTGAAATTAGCGGGAGATCCGAGCAGTACTTC CAWSEISGRSEQYF TRBV30 TRBD2 TRBJ2-7 -
TGTGCCAGCAGTGTGGGCAGAAACTATGGCTACACCTTC CASSVGRNYGYTF TRBV6-1 - TRBJ1-2 -
TGTGCCATCAGTGATGGGGTCGAGCAGTACTTC CAISDGVEQYF TRBV10-3 - TRBJ2-7 many
TGTGCCAGCAGTGAAAGGGACAGGGTGGACACTGAAGCTTTCTTT CASSERDRVDTEAFF TRBV6-1 TRBD1 TRBJ1-1 many
TGTGCCAGCAGCCAAGCCGGCGGACGGACAAGCACAGATACGCAGTATTTT CASSQAGGRTSTDTQYF TRBV4-2 - TRBJ2-3 -
TGCAGCGTGAGCAGAGTAATGAACACTGAAGCTTTCTTT CSVSRVMNTEAFF TRBV29-1 - TRBJ1-1 many
TGTGCCAGCAGAGGCGTCCCGAACACCGGGGAGCTGTTTTTT CASRGVPNTGELFF TRBV6-1 - TRBJ2-2 many
TGTGCCAGCAGACTCGGTGGCTACACCTTC CASRLGGYTF TRBV6-1 - TRBJ1-2 many